This T cell receptor (beta chain) was retrieved from a study of glioma-infiltrating T cells after dendritic cell vaccination. Turning to the study itself: Treatment, given 2003 to 2012, was autologous tumor lysate-pulsed dendritic cell vaccination. The study's findings and limits: No direct clonality-survival link was found; a diverse polyclonal response may matter.

Remarks on this clone: Its antigen remains unknown.

This CDR3 region has 13 residues. The germline CDR1 and CDR2 sequences are SGHAT and FQNNGV. The junction had 2 bases not matched to a gene; V was cut back by 5 bases and J by 4 bases. Amplification used 60 V beta primers and 13 J beta primers. Here immunoSEQ multiplex PCR was the method, and the copy in TCRdb shows in-frame clones only, minus some. Altogether tens of thousands of clones are present, approximately 90% being singletons, with the ten largest covering 3.2%. The sequencing used blood, collected before dendritic cell vaccination. This TCR derives from a human donor with glioblastoma. This chain links TRBV11-2 with TRBJ1-1; 9 bases match TRBD1. CDR3 sequence: CASSGTGITEAFF. CDR3 bases: TGTGCCAGCAGCGGGACAGGGATCACTGAAGCTTTCTTT.